The source of this T cell receptor (beta chain) is a study of T cell responses to AZD1222 COVID-19 vaccine. Study observations and caveats: Repertoire sampling was restricted to post-peak T cell response timepoints.

Some clones are missing from TCRdb's copy, which holds only in-frame ones; the method was immunoSEQ multiplex PCR. The sample consists of over 120,000 clones, over 85% of them appearing once. Deletions cut 3 bases from V and 3 bases from J, with 8 bases between. The CDR3 runs 13 residues. Germline CDR1 and CDR2: LNHDA and SQIVND (reference sequence). This clone was observed a single time. Its antigen is as yet unknown. This TCR was sampled from an adult in good health. The V call is TRBV19, the J call TRBJ2-5, with D hard to call. The specimen comprised peripheral blood, sampled on day 0 of AZD1222 vaccination. In DNA, the CDR3 is TGTGCCAGTAGTATTTCGGTAGAAGAGACCCAGTACTTC. It codes for CASSISVEETQYF.